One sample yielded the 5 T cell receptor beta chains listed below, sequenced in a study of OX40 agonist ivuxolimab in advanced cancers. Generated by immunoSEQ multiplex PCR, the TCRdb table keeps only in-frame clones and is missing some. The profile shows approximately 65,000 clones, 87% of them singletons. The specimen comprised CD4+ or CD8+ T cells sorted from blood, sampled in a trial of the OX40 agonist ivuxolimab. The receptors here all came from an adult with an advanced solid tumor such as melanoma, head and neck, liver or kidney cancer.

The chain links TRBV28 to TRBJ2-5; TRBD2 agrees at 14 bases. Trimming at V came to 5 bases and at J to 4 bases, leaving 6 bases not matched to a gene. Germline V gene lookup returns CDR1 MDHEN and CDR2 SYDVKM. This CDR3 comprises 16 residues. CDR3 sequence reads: CASSNHGLAGGETQYF. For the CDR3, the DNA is TGTGCCAGCAGTAACCACGGACTAGCGGGGGGAGAGACCCAGTACTTC.

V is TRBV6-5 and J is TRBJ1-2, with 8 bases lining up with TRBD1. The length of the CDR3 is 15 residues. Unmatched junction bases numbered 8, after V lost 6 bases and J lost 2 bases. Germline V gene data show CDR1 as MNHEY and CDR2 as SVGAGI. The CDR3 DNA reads TGTGCCAGCAGAGGGCAGGGGGCGGTCAACTATGGCTACACCTTC. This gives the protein CASRGQGAVNYGYTF.

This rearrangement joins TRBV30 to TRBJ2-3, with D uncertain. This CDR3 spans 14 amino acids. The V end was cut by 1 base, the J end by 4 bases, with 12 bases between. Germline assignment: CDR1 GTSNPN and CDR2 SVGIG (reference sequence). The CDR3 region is CAWSDPPASDTQYF. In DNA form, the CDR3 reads TGTGCCTGGAGTGACCCCCCAGCGTCAGATACGCAGTATTTT.

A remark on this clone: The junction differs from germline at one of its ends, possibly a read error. CDR3 protein: CASSKAGGPPDTQYF. The CDR3 region has the DNA TGTGCCAGCAGTAAAGCGGGAGGCCCCCCAGATACGCAGTATTTT. The rearrangement joins TRBV2 to TRBJ2-3, with 9 bases that match TRBD2. There are 15 residues in the CDR3. The V gene's germline CDR1 is SNHLY and CDR2 FYNNEI.

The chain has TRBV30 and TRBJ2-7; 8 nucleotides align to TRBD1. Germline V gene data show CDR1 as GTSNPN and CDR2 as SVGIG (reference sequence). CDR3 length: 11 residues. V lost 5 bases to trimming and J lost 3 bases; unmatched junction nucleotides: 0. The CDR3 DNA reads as TGTGCCTGGGACAGGGGCTACGAGCAGTACTTC. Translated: CAWDRGYEQYF.